Listed here is a single T cell receptor (beta chain). The CDR3 sequence is 16 residues long. Trimming left V 3 bases short and J 5 bases short, with 17 bases between. Germline CDR1 MGHRA, CDR2 YSYEKL. This sample is drawn from a study of technical replicates of blood from a few donors. Assay used: immunoSEQ multiplex PCR; TCRdb lists only in-frame clones, some missing. The sample has 80,000 to 90,000 clones; 85% to 95% are singletons. The source of this sequence is a human donor in good health. The sequencing input was T cells isolated from PBMCs. The chain links TRBV4-1 to TRBJ2-1, with D perhaps matching TRBD1 (5 bases). CDR3: CASSHLSRDRHNEQFF. CDR3 in DNA: TGCGCCAGCAGCCACCTATCTCGAGACAGACACAATGAGCAGTTCTTC.